These 12 T cell receptor beta chains share one sample of origin, sequenced in a study of blood T cell repertoires in COVID-19. TCRdb's table, derived via immunoSEQ multiplex PCR, lists solely in-frame clones and lacks some. The sample lists approximately 220,000 clones, 65% to 90% occurring once. Sequencing was carried out using PBMCs or T cells enriched from blood (not recorded which). The origin of the receptors is a woman under 40 who had been exposed to COVID-19.

The V call is TRBV3-1 (or the pseudogene TRBV3-2), the J call TRBJ2-7, with 7 bases that match TRBD2. This CDR3 comprises 13 residues. Germline values: CDR1 LGHDT, CDR2 YNNKEL (reference sequence). V lost 5 bases, J lost 3 bases, and 4 bases stayed unmatched. CDR3 residues: CASSAGGSYEQYF. The CDR3 DNA is TGTGCCAGCAGCGCCGGGGGGAGCTACGAGCAGTACTTC.

V is TRBV28 and J is TRBJ1-6; tentatively, D is TRBD1 (5 bases). The length of the CDR3 is 15 residues. In germline, CDR1 is MDHEN, CDR2 SYDVKM. Trimming cost V 2 bases and J 8 bases, with 13 bases left between them. CDR3 loop: CASSLGGGVHSPLHF. CDR3 sequence (DNA): TGTGCCAGCAGTTTAGGGGGAGGGGTGCATTCACCCCTCCACTTT. The variable domain in full, with the rest retrieved from reference TRBV28 and TRBJ1-6, is DVKVTQSSRYLVKRTGEKVFLECVQDMDHENMFWYRQDPGLGLRLIYFSYDVKMKEKGDIPEGYSVSREKKERFSLILESASTNQTSMYLCASSLGGGVHSPLHFGNGTRLTVT.

The V gene is TRBV5-1, the J gene TRBJ1-2; D call uncertain. Germline V gene lookup returns CDR1 SGHRS and CDR2 YFSETQ. The V end lost 3 bases, the J end lost 6 bases, and 12 bases lay between the germline ends. The CDR3 is 13 residues long. The CDR3 nucleotides read TGCGCCAGCAGCTCCCCGGGGAGGAATGGCTACACCTTC. This gives the protein CASSSPGRNGYTF.

J is TRBJ1-3 and V is TRBV3-1 (or the pseudogene TRBV3-2), with a possible D match to TRBD1 (5 bases). V gave up 4 bases and J gave up 2 bases, with 12 bases separating them. Germline V gives CDR1 LGHDT, CDR2 YNNKEL (reference sequence). The CDR3 is 15 residues long. Written as DNA, the CDR3 is TGTGCCAGCAGCCTCCTCCCAGGGCCTGGAAACACCATATATTTT. Translated: CASSLLPGPGNTIYF.

The J gene is TRBJ2-3, the V gene TRBV3-1 (or the pseudogene TRBV3-2), with 8 bases matching TRBD2. This CDR3 has 17 amino acids. V lost 1 base to trimming and J lost 1 base; unmatched junction nucleotides: 7. Germline CDR1 reads LGHDT; CDR2 reads YNNKEL (reference sequence). CDR3: CASSQVSGALGTDTQYF. The CDR3 bases are TGTGCCAGCAGCCAAGTTAGCGGGGCCCTCGGCACAGATACGCAGTATTTT.

V and J are TRBV2 and TRBJ1-1; TRBD1 is a possible D gene (6 bases). This CDR3 has 16 amino acids. The V end was cut by 5 bases, the J end by 4 bases, with 20 bases between. In germline, CDR1 is SNHLY, CDR2 FYNNEI. CDR3 region: CASSYGQRGKFTEAFF. The CDR3 DNA is TGTGCCAGCAGTTACGGACAGCGAGGGAAGTTCACTGAAGCTTTCTTT.

The rearrangement joins TRBV4-1 to TRBJ2-1, with a tentative D call TRBD2 (7 bases). CDR1 and CDR2 from the germline V gene are MGHRA and YSYEKL. Trimming cost V 1 base and J 9 bases, with 13 bases left between them. This CDR3 region has 14 residues. The CDR3 is CASSQAKGGVEQFF. CDR3 sequence (DNA): TGCGCCAGCAGCCAAGCCAAGGGGGGGGTTGAGCAGTTCTTC.

The count of this clone is one. The chain has TRBV6-2 or TRBV6-3 and TRBJ1-5; TRBD1 aligns across 11 bases. The CDR3 consists of 15 residues. With 6 bases clipped from V and 7 bases from J, the junction kept 8 bases outside the gene matches. Looked up from germline, CDR1 is MNHEY and CDR2 is SVGEGT. The CDR3 protein is CASSDRTGGGQPQHF. The DNA for the CDR3 is TGTGCCAGCAGCGATAGGACAGGGGGCGGACAGCCCCAGCATTTT.

The V and J genes are TRBV6-5 and TRBJ2-7; 10 nucleotides agree with TRBD1. V shed 2 bases, J shed 3 bases, and the junction held 1 base outside the gene matches. This CDR3 region has 14 residues. CDR1 and CDR2 from the germline V gene are MNHEY and SVGAGI. The CDR3 region has the DNA TGTGCCAGCAGTTACCGGACAGGGGGCTACGAGCAGTACTTC. This translates into CASSYRTGGYEQYF.

The CDR3 loop is CASSLFLLAEDTQYF. For the CDR3, the DNA is TGTGCCAGCAGCTTATTCCTCCTAGCAGAGGATACGCAGTATTTT. The rearrangement uses TRBV7-2 and TRBJ2-3; possible D gene TRBD2, 5 bases. The CDR3 is 15 amino acids. With 2 bases removed from V and 6 bases from J, the gap between germline ends came to 15 bases. The germline V gene encodes CDR1 SGHTA and CDR2 FQGNSA.

This chain joins TRBV14 and TRBJ1-1; TRBD1 matches at 8 bases. The CDR3 extends over 16 amino acids. Germline V gene lookup returns CDR1 SGHDN and CDR2 FVKESK. Trimming took 0 bases from V and 5 from J; bases not matched to a gene: 8. The CDR3 nucleotides are TGTGCCAGCAGCCAAGATCTGGGACAGGTCAATACTGAAGCTTTCTTT. It translates to CASSQDLGQVNTEAFF.

This chain joins TRBV21-1 and TRBJ1-3. TRBV21-1 is flagged as a pseudogene. The CDR3 is 13 residues long. CDR3 region: CASSPHRSDTIYF. CDR3 nucleotides: TGTGCCAGCAGCCCGCATCGGTCGGACACCATATATTTT.